This T cell receptor beta chain was sequenced during a study of cytomegalovirus exposure and HLA in healthy donors. General study points: The authors later found HLA-associated TCR beta chains more clonally expanded than equally common others. When the data were analyzed later, several of the most significant clusters appeared to be linked to common viral pathogens.

As to this clone: Its antigen is undetermined.

Both 60 Vbeta primers and 13 Jbeta primers went into the PCR. Profiled with immunoSEQ multiplex PCR; TCRdb holds only in-frame clones, not every one. The table lists 150,000 to 200,000 clones, 65% to 80% of them singletons, with roughly 4.5% in the top ten. The CDR3 consists of 14 residues. V was clipped by 3 bases and J by 2 bases, with 10 bases between them. Germline CDR1 is MDHEN and CDR2 is SYDVKM. The chain combines TRBV28 with TRBJ1-2; D is unresolved. Sequencing input: PBMCs. The receptor comes from a man younger than 30 in good health and CMV-seropositive. The CDR3 DNA reads as TGTGCCAGCAGTTTGGGCAGTGGGAACTATGGCTACACCTTC. Protein: CASSLGSGNYGYTF.